These 6 T cell receptor beta chains came from one sample sequenced in a study of blood T cell repertoires in COVID-19. Assay used: immunoSEQ multiplex PCR; TCRdb lists only in-frame clones, some missing. The profile covers around 250,000 clones, with around 86% appearing a single time and 5% to 6% taken by the ten largest. The source material was peripheral blood. The receptors derive from a woman over 75 with COVID-19, enrolled during active disease.

This chain joins TRBV2 and TRBJ1-5, with D hard to call. The length of the CDR3 is 15 residues. The V end lost 4 bases, the J end lost 0 bases, and 10 bases lay between the germline ends. Germline V lookup: CDR1 SNHLY, CDR2 FYNNEI. The CDR3 protein is CASSGRGLSNQPQHF. The CDR3 nucleotides read TGTGCCAGCAGTGGAAGAGGGCTTAGCAATCAGCCCCAGCATTTT.

The chain uses TRBV2 and TRBJ2-7; D remains ambiguous. The CDR3 spans 14 residues. Germline V gene sequence: CDR1 SNHLY, CDR2 FYNNEI. V lost 7 bases to trimming and J lost 0 bases, with 13 bases between them. The CDR3 spells CASTPPKSSYEQYV. The CDR3 bases are TGTGCCAGCACCCCCCCCAAGAGCTCCTACGAGCAGTACGTC.

The chain uses TRBV18 and TRBJ1-5, with TRBD1 matching over 10 bases. The CDR3 covers 13 residues. J lost 6 bases, V lost 8 bases, and 4 bases had no gene match. Germline V gene sequence: CDR1 KGHSH, CDR2 LQKENI. CDR3 amino acids: CASTRDRGQPQHF. The CDR3, as DNA: TGTGCCAGCACCCGGGACAGGGGTCAGCCCCAGCATTTT.

The V gene is TRBV5-1, the J gene TRBJ2-1; the match to TRBD1 covers 8 bases. There are 14 residues in the CDR3. Germline CDR1 reads SGHRS; CDR2 reads YFSETQ. V trimming: 4 bases; J trimming: 5 bases; junction bases outside the gene matches: 5. The CDR3 coding sequence is TGCGCCAGCAGCCGGACAGGGTTAAACAATGAGCAGTTCTTC. Translating it yields CASSRTGLNNEQFF. Together with reference TRBV5-1 and TRBJ2-1, the CDR3 gives the full variable domain: KAGVTQTPRYLIKTRGQQVTLSCSPISGHRSVSWYQQTPGQGLQFLFEYFSETQRNKGNFPGRFSGRQFSNSRSEMNVSTLELGDSALYLCASSRTGLNNEQFFGPGTRLTVL.

The rearrangement uses TRBV12-3 or TRBV12-4 and TRBJ1-5; TRBD1 is a possible D gene (5 bases). The CDR3 loop spans 13 amino acids. The V end was cut by 8 bases, the J end by 4 bases, with 12 bases between. DNA for the CDR3: TGTGCCAGCGGGGCAAGGGTGAATCAGCCCCAGCATTTT. Its protein is CASGARVNQPQHF.

This clone appeared once. The chain combines TRBV3-1 (or the pseudogene TRBV3-2) with TRBJ2-7; 11 bases are a match to TRBD2. Unmatched junction bases numbered 5, after V lost 1 base and J lost 6 bases. The length of the CDR3 is 15 residues. The germline CDR1 and CDR2 sequences are LGHDT and YNNKEL (reference sequence). The CDR3 nucleotides read TGTGCCAGCAGCCAAGGGACTAGCGGGCCCAGCGAGCAGTACTTC. Encoded protein: CASSQGTSGPSEQYF.